This T cell receptor (beta chain) was observed in a study of T cell responses to AZD1222 COVID-19 vaccine. Sequenced by immunoSEQ multiplex PCR; TCRdb stores in-frame clones only, minus some. This sample carries about 140,000 clones, approximately 95% of them seen once, and the ten largest clones take less than 0.95%. This CDR3 has 14 amino acids. Trimming cost V 3 bases and J 9 bases, with 15 bases left between them. Germline lookup yields CDR1 SEHNR and CDR2 FQNEAQ (reference sequence). This receptor was taken from an adult in good health. The material was peripheral blood, obtained on day 0 of MenACWY control vaccination. This rearrangement joins TRBV7-9 to TRBJ2-1; D is possibly TRBD2 (6 bases). CDR3 in amino acids: CASSFGSSRGEQFF. The CDR3 region has the DNA TGTGCCAGCAGCTTCGGGAGCTCCCGGGGTGAGCAGTTCTTC. Together with reference TRBV7-9 and TRBJ2-1, the CDR3 gives the full variable domain: DTGVSQNPRHKITKRGQNVTFRCDPISEHNRLYWYRQTLGQGPEFLTYFQNEAQLEKSRLLSDRFSAERPKGSFSTLEIQRTEQGDSAMYLCASSFGSSRGEQFFGPGTRLTVL.